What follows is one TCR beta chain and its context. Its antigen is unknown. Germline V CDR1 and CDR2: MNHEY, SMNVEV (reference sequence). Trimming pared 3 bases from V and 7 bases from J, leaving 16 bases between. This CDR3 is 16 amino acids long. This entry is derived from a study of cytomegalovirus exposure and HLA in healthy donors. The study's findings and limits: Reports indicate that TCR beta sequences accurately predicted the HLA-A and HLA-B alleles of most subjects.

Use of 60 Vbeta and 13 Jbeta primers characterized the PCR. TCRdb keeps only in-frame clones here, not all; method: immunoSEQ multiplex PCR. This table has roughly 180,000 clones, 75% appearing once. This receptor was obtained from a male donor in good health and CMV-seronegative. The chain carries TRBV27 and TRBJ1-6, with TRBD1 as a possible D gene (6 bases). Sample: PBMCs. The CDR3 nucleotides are TGTGCCAGCAGTTTTGGACAGAGACACGCCAATTCACCCCTCCACTTT. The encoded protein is CASSFGQRHANSPLHF.